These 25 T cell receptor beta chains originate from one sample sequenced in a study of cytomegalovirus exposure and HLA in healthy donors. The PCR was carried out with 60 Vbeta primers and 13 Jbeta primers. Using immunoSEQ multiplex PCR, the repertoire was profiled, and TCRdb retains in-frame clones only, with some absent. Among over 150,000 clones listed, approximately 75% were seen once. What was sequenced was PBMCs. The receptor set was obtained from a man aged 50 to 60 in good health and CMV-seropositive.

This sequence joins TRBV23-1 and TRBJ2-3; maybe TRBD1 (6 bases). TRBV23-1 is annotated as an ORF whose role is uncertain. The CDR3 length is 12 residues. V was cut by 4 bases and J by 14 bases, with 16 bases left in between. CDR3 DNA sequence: TGCGCCAGCAGTCCCATACAGGGTTGGGGGTATTTT. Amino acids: CASSPIQGWGYF.

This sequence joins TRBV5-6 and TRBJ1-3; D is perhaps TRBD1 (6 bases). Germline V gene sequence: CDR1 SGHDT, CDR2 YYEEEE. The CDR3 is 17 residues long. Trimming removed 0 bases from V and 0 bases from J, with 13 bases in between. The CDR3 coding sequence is TGTGCCAGCAGCTTGGTGGGGGGGCTCAACTCTGGAAACACCATATATTTT. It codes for CASSLVGGLNSGNTIYF.

CDR3 DNA: TGTGCCAGCAGTGCCGGGGGGAACTATGGCTACACCTTC. Residues: CASSAGGNYGYTF. The gene calls are TRBV2 and TRBJ1-2; perhaps TRBD1 as D (5 bases). Germline lookup yields CDR1 SNHLY and CDR2 FYNNEI. The CDR3 has 13 amino acids. V was shortened by 4 bases and J by 2 bases, with 8 bases between the two germline ends.

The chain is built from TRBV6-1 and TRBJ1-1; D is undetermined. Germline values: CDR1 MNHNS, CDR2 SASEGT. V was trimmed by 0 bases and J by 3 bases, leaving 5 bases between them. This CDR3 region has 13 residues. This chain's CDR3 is CASSEAYYTEAFF. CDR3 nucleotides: TGTGCCAGCAGTGAAGCGTATTACACTGAAGCTTTCTTT.

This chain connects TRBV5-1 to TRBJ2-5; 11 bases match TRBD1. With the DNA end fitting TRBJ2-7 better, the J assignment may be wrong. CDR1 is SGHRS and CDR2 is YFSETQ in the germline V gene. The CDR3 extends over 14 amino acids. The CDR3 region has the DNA TGCGCCAGCAGCCTAGGACAGGGGGCCGACGAGCAGTACTTC. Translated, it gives CASSLGQGADEQYF.

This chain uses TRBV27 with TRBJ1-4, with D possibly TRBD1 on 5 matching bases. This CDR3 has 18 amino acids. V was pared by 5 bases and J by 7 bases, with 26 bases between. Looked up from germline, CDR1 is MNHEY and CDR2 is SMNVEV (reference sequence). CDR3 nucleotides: TGTGCCAGCAGTCCCCGTGCCCCGGGGGTGGGGGTTGGTGAAAAACTGTTTTTT. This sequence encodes CASSPRAPGVGVGEKLFF.

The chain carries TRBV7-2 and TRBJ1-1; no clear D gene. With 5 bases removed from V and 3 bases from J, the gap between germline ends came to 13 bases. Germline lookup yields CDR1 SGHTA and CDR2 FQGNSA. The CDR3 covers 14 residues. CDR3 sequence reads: CASSKKTGYTEAFF. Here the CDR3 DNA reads TGTGCCAGCAGCAAAAAGACGGGGTACACTGAAGCTTTCTTT.

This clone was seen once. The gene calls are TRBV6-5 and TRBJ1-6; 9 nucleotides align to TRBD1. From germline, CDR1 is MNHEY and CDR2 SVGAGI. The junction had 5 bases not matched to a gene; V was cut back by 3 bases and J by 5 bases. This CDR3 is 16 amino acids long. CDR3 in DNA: TGTGCCAGCAGTTATGAGGGACAGGGTAATAATTCACCCCTCCACTTT. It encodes CASSYEGQGNNSPLHF.

The CDR3 sequence is CASSEAGTGNSPLHF. CDR3 DNA sequence: TGTGCCAGCAGTGAAGCCGGGACAGGGAATTCACCCCTCCACTTT. This chain connects TRBV6-1 to TRBJ1-6; 9 bases agree with TRBD1. The V and J ends lost 0 bases and 7 bases, in that order; junction bases with no gene match: 1. The CDR3 runs to 15 residues. Germline-derived CDR1 and CDR2 are MNHNS and SASEGT.

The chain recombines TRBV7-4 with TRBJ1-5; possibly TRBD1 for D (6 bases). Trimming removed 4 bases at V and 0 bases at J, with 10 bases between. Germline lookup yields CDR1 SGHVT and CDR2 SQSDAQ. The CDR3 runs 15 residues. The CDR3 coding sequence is TGTGCCAGCAGCTCGGGACACTTTAGCAATCAGCCCCAGCATTTT. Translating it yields CASSSGHFSNQPQHF.

CDR3 in amino acids: CAIRNLGGNTEAFF. The CDR3 DNA is TGTGCCATCAGGAATCTGGGGGGTAACACTGAAGCTTTCTTT. The gene calls are TRBV10-3 and TRBJ1-1; the D gene is possibly TRBD1 (5 bases). V lost 6 bases and J 2 bases, leaving 13 bases between the germline ends. The CDR3 contains 14 residues. The germline V gene has CDR1 ENHRY and CDR2 SYGVKD.

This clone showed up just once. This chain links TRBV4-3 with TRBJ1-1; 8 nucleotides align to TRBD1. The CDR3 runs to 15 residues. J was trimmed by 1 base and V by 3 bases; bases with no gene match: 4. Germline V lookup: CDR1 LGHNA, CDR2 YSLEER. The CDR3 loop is CASSQVDRGNTEAFF. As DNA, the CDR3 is TGCGCCAGCAGCCAGGTCGACAGGGGGAACACTGAAGCTTTCTTT.

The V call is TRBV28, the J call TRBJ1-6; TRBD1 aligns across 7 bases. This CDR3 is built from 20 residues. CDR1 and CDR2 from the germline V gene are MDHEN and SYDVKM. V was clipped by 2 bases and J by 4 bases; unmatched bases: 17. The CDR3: CASSLDQGDYLKEYNSPLHF. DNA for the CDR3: TGTGCCAGCAGTTTAGATCAGGGGGATTACCTGAAGGAGTATAATTCACCCCTCCACTTT.

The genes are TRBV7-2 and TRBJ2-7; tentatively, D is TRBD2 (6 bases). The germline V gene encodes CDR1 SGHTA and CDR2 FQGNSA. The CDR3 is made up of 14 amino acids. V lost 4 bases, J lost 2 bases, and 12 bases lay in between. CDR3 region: CASSSREPAYEQYF. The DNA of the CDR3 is TGTGCCAGCAGCTCCCGGGAGCCCGCCTACGAGCAGTACTTC.

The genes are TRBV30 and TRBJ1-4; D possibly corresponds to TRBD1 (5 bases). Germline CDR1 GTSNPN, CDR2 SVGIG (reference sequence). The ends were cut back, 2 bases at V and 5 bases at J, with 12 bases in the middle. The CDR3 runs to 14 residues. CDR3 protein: CAWSITGLNEKLFF. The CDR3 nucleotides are TGTGCCTGGAGTATAACAGGCCTAAATGAAAAACTGTTTTTT.

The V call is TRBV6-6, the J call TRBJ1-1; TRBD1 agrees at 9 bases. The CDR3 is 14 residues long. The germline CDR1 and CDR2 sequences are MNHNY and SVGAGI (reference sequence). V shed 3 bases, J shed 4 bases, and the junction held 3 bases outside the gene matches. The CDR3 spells CASSYGQGSTEAFF. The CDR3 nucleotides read TGTGCCAGCAGTTATGGACAGGGGAGCACTGAAGCTTTCTTT.

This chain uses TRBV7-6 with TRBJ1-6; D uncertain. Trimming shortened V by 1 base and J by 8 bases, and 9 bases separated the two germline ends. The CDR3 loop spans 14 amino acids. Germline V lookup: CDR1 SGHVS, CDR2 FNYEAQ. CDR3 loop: CASSLDGRHSPLHF. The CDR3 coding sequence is TGTGCCAGCAGCTTAGATGGCCGTCATTCACCCCTCCACTTT.

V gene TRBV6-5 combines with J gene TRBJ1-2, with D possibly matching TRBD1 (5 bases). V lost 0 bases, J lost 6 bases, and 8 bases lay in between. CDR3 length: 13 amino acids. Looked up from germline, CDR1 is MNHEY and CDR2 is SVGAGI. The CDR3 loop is CASSYSTRDGYTF. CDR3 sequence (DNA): TGTGCCAGCAGTTACTCGACCAGGGATGGCTACACCTTC.

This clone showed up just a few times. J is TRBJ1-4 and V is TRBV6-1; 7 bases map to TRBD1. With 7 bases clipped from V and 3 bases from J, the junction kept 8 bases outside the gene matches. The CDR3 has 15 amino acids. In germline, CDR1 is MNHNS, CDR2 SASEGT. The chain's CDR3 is CASTRQGEANEKLFF. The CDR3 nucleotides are TGTGCCAGCACTCGACAGGGAGAGGCTAATGAAAAACTGTTTTTT.

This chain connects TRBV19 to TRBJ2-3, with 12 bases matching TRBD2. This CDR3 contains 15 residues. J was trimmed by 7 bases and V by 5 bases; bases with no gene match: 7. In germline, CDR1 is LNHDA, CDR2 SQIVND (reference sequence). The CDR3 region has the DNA TGTGCCAGTAGTCCTCTAGCGGGGGGGCCTTATACGCAGTATTTT. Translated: CASSPLAGGPYTQYF.

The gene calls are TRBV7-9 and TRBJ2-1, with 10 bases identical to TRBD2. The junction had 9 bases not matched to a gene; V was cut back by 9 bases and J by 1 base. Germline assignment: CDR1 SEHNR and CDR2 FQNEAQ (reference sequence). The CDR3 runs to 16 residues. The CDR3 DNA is TGTGCCAGTAAGCTAGCGGGGGAGCAGTCCTACAATGAGCAGTTCTTC. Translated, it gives CASKLAGEQSYNEQFF.

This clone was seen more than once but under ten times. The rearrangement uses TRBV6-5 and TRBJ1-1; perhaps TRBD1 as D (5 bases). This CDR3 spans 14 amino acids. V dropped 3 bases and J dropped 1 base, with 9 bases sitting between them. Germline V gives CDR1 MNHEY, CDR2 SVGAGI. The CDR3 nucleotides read TGTGCCAGCAGTTATATCCAGGGGAACACTGAAGCTTTCTTT. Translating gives CASSYIQGNTEAFF.

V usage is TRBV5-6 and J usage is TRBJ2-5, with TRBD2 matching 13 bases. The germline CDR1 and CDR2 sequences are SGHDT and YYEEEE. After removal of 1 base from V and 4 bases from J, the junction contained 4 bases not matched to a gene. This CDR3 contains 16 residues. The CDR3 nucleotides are TGTGCCAGCAGCTTGACTAGCGGGGGGGCCCGAGAGACCCAGTACTTC. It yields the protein CASSLTSGGARETQYF.

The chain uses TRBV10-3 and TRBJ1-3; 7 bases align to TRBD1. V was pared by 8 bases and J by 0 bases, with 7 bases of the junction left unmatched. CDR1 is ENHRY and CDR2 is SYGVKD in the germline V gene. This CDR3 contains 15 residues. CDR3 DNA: TGTGCCATCGAAGACAGGGCCCGCTCTGGAAACACCATATATTTT. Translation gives CAIEDRARSGNTIYF.

This CDR3 reads CASSLNSDMNTEAFF. Here the CDR3 DNA reads TGTGCCAGCAGTTTGAATTCGGACATGAACACTGAAGCTTTCTTT. The V and J genes are TRBV27 and TRBJ1-1, with D perhaps TRBD1 (5 bases). Per germline, CDR1 MNHEY and CDR2 SMNVEV (reference sequence). The CDR3 totals 15 residues. The V gene lost 3 bases and the J gene lost 0 bases, with 11 bases spanning the gap.